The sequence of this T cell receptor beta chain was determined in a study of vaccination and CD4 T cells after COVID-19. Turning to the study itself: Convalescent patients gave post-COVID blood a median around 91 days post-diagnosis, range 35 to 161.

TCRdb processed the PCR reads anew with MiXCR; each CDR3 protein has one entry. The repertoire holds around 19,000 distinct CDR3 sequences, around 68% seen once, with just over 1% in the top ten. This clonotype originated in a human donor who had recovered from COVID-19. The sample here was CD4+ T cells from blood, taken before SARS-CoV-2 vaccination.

The CDR3 here is CASSLVAGVGPDTQYF. The CDR3 nucleotides read TGTGCCAGCAGCTTAGTAGCGGGAGTGGGGCCAGATACGCAGTATTTT. The chain employs TRBV11-2 and TRBJ2-3; the match to TRBD2 covers 9 bases. Germline CDR1 reads SGHAT; CDR2 reads FQNNGV. This CDR3 comprises 16 residues. With V trimmed by 1 base and J by 4 bases, 6 bases remained unmatched.